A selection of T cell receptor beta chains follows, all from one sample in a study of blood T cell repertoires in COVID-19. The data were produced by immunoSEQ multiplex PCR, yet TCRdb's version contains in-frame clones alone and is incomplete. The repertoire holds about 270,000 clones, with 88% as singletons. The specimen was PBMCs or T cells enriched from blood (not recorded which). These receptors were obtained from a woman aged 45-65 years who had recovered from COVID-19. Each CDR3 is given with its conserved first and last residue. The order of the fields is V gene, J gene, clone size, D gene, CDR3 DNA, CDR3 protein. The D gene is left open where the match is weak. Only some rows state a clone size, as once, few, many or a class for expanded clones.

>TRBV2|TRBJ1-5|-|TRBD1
TGTGCCAGCAGTGGCACAGGGGTTCGCCAGCCCCAGCATTTT
CASSGTGVRQPQHF
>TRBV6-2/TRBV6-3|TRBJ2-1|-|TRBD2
TGTGCCAGCAGTTACTCGACTCTAGCGGGAGGTTTCTACAATGAGCAGTTCTTC
CASSYSTLAGGFYNEQFF
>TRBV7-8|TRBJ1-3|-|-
TGTGCCAGCAGCTTAAGGAGGGACTACACCATATATTTT
CASSLRRDYTIYF
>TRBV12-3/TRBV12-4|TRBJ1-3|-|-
TGTGCCAGCAGTTTTACCACAACCATATATTTT
CASSFTTTIYF
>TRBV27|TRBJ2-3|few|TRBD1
TGTGCCAGCTCCCCTTTCCTGAGGGACAGGGCTATAGATACGCAGTATTTT
CASSPFLRDRAIDTQYF
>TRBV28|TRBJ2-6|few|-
TGTGCCAGCAGTTTAGGTTTTGGGCAGGATCCTGGGGCCAACGTCCTGACTTTC
CASSLGFGQDPGANVLTF
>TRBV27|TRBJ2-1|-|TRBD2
TGTGCCAGCAGTTCGAGCGGGAGGTCCTACAATGAGCAGTTCTTC
CASSSSGRSYNEQFF
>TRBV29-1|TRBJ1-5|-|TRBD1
TGCAGCGTAGCCCCCGGGACAGGCGACAATCAGCCCCAGCATTTT
CSVAPGTGDNQPQHF
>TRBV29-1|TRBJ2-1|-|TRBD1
TGCAGCGTTGAATCGGGACAGAGCTACAATGAGCAGTTCTTC
CSVESGQSYNEQFF
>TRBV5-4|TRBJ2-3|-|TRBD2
TGTGCCAGCAGCCCAAGGACTAGCGGGGCCAGCACAGATACGCAGTATTTT
CASSPRTSGASTDTQYF
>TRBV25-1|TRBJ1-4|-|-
TGTGCCAGCAGTGCAACAGGGTCGGGTGAAAAACTGTTTTTT
CASSATGSGEKLFF
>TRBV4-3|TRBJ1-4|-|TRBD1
TGCGCCAGCAGCCAAGATTCTCCGGGACAGGGGAGAGAAAAACTGTTTTTT
CASSQDSPGQGREKLFF
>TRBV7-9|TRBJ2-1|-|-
TGTGCCAGCAGCCCAACAATTCGACAAATCAATGAGCAGTTCTTC
CASSPTIRQINEQFF
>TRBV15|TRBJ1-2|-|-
TGTGCCACCAGCAGAGGGAGAGACTATGGCTACACCTTC
CATSRGRDYGYTF
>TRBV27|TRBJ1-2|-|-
TGTGCCAGCAGCCCGCGGCTGAGCTATGGCTACACCTTC
CASSPRLSYGYTF
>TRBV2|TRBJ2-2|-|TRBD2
TGTGCCAGCAGTGTCGCGGGAGCCGGGGAGCTGTTTTTT
CASSVAGAGELFF
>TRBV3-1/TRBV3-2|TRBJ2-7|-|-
TGTGCCAGCAGCCAAGATGTGACTAGGTACGAGCAGTACTTC
CASSQDVTRYEQYF
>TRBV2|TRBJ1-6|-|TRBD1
TGTGCCGGAAGCGGGACAGGGAATTCACCCCTCCACTTT
CAGSGTGNSPLHF
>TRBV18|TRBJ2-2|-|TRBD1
TGTGCCAGCTCAAGGACAGGGAACACCGGGGAGCTGTTTTTT
CASSRTGNTGELFF
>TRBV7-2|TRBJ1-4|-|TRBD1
TGTGCCAGCAGCTTAGTATCCCAGGGGGCGCGTAATGAAAAACTGTTTTTT
CASSLVSQGARNEKLFF
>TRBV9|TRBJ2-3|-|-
TGTGCCAGCAGCCGGACAGAACCGTCTGGCACAGATACGCAGTATTTT
CASSRTEPSGTDTQYF
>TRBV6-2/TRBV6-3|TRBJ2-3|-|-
TGTGCCAGCAGTTCGAGGAGGGCAGATACGCAGTATTTT
CASSSRRADTQYF
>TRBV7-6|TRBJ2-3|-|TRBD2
TGTGCCAGCAGCTTATTGCGGGAGGGCCCAGATACGCAGTATTTT
CASSLLREGPDTQYF
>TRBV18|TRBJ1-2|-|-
TGTGCCAGCTCACGCGAGGCGGGGGCGTACAGCGGCTACACCTTC
CASSREAGAYSGYTF
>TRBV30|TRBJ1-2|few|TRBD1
TGTGCCTGGAGGGACAGGGGATATGGCTACACCTTC
CAWRDRGYGYTF
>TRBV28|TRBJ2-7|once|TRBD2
TGTGCCAGCACCACCGGGGGGGCTAGCGGGAACTACGAGCAGTACTTC
CASTTGGASGNYEQYF
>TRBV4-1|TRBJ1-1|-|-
TGCGCCAGCAGCCTAACAGCCGGGGAAACTGAAGCTTTCTTT
CASSLTAGETEAFF
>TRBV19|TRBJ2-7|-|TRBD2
TGTGCCAGTACCTCCGGGGAAGCGGGGGTTCACGAGCAGTACTTC
CASTSGEAGVHEQYF
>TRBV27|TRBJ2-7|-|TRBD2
TGTGCCAGCAAGAGCGGGATACTTGGGGAGCAGTACTTC
CASKSGILGEQYF
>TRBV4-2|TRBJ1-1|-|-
TGTGCCAGCAGCCAGGAGGGAATGAGGACTGAAGCTTTCTTT
CASSQEGMRTEAFF
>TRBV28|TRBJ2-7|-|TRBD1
TGTGCCAGCAAAGAACAGGGGACGCAAAGGATTTCCTACGAGCAGTACTTC
CASKEQGTQRISYEQYF
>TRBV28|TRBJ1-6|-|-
TGTGCCAGCAGTTCAGAGCCCCGGGTCTCACCCCTCCACTTT
CASSSEPRVSPLHF
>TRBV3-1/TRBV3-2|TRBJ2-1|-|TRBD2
TGTGCCAGCAGCCAAGGCACTAGCGGTGACAATGAGCAGTTCTTC
CASSQGTSGDNEQFF
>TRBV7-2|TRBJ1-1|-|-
TGTGCCAGCTCCTCAAGACAGGCAGGGAACACTGAAGCTTTCTTT
CASSSRQAGNTEAFF
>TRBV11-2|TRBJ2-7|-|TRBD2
TGTGCCAGCAGCGAAACTAGCGAGTCCTACGAGCAGTACTTC
CASSETSESYEQYF
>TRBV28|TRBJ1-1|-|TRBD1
TGTGCCAGCAGTCCTATAACGACAGGGGGCTTCATTGAAGCTTTCTTT
CASSPITTGGFIEAFF
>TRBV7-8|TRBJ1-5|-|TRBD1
TGTGCCAGCAGCGCAGGGACAGGCTTAAATAGCAATCAGCCCCAGCATTTT
CASSAGTGLNSNQPQHF
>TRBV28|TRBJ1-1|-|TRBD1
TGTGCCAGCAGAGGGGACAGGGTCACTGAAGCTTTCTTT
CASRGDRVTEAFF
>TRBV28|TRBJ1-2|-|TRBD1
TGTGCCAGCAGGCCCCAGGGGGCCGTTGGCTACACCTTC
CASRPQGAVGYTF
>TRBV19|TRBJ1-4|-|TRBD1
TGTGCCAGTAGTACCGACAGGGTTCGGACTAATGAAAAACTGTTTTTT
CASSTDRVRTNEKLFF
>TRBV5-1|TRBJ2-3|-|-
TGCGCCAGCAGCCCAAACGACGGCGGAGATACGCAGTATTTT
CASSPNDGGDTQYF
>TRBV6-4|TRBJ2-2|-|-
TGTGCCAGCAGTGACTCGTTAGGGAGAGGCATCGGGGAGCTGTTTTTT
CASSDSLGRGIGELFF
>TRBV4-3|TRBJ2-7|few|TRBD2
TGCGCCAGCAGCCAAGGCGCTAGCGGGATTTCCTACGAGCAGTACTTC
CASSQGASGISYEQYF
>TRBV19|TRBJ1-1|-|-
TGTGCCAGTAGTCTTGCAGTAATGAACACTGAAGCTTTCTTT
CASSLAVMNTEAFF
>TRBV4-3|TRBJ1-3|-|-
TGCGCCAGCAGCCAAGAAGCAACAGGCGGAACGACATCTGGAAACACCATATATTTT
CASSQEATGGTTSGNTIYF
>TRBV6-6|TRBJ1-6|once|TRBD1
TGTGCCAGCAGTTGGACAGGGGGTGATTCACCCCTCCACTTT
CASSWTGGDSPLHF
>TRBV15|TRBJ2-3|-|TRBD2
TGTGCCACCAGCAGAGAGCGAGCGGGAGTAGGTACAGATACGCAGTATTTT
CATSRERAGVGTDTQYF
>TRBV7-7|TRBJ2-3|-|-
TGTGCTAGCAGCGGCAGTCTGGGGGAGGCAGATACGCAGTATTTT
CASSGSLGEADTQYF
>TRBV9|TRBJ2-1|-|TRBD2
TGTGCCAGCAGCGTCCTGACTAGCGGGAGCGATGAGCAGTTCTTC
CASSVLTSGSDEQFF
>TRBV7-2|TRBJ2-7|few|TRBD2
TGTGCCAGCAGCTTATCTGGCGGGAGTTTCGAGCAGTACTTC
CASSLSGGSFEQYF
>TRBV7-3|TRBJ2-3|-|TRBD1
TGTGCCAGCAGCTTAAGCCCAGGGGGCGGCACAGATACGCAGTATTTT
CASSLSPGGGTDTQYF
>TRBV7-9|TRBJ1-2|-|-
TGTGCCAGCAGCCCAACAAACTATGGCTACACCTTC
CASSPTNYGYTF
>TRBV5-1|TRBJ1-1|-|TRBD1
TGCGCCAGCAGCTCGGGACAGGTCAACACTGAAGCTTTCTTT
CASSSGQVNTEAFF
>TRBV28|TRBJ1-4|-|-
TGTGCCAGCAGTCCCGCCCTCGGTCAGGGTGAACTGTTTTTT
CASSPALGQGELFF
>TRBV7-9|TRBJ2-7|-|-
TGTGCCAGCAGCTTACCAGTATCCCACGAGCAGTACTTC
CASSLPVSHEQYF